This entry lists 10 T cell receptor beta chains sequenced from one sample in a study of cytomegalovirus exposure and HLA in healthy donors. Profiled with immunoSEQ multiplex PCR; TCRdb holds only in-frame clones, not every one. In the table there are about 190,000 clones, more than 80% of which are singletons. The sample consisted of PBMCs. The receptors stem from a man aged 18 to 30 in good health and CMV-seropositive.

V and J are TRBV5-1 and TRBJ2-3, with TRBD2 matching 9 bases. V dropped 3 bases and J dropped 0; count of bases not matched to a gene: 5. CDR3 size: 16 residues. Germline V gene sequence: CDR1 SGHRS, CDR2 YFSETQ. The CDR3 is CASSSGTSSSTDTQYF. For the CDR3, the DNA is TGCGCCAGCAGCTCAGGGACTAGCTCTAGCACAGATACGCAGTATTTT.

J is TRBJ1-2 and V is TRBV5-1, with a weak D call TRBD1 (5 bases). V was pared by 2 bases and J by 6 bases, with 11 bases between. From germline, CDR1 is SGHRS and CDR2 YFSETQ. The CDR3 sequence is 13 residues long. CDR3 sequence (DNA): TGCGCCAGCAGCTTTCAACCGGGGGATGGCTACACCTTC. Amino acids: CASSFQPGDGYTF.

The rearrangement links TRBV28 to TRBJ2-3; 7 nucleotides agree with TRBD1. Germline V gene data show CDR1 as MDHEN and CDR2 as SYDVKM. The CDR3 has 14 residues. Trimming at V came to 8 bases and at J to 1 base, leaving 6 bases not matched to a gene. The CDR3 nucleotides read TGTGCCAGCTCAAGGGACAGACGCACAGATACGCAGTATTTT. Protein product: CASSRDRRTDTQYF. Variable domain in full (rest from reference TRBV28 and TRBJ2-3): DVKVTQSSRYLVKRTGEKVFLECVQDMDHENMFWYRQDPGLGLRLIYFSYDVKMKEKGDIPEGYSVSREKKERFSLILESASTNQTSMYLCASSRDRRTDTQYFGPGTRLTVL.

The CDR3 coding sequence is TGTGCCAGCAGCCCACGTAGCGGGAGGAACACCGGGGAGCTGTTTTTT. It codes for CASSPRSGRNTGELFF. The chain combines TRBV9 with TRBJ2-2, with TRBD2 matching 9 bases. The length of the CDR3 is 16 residues. V lost 4 bases, J lost 1 base, and 5 bases stayed unmatched. The germline V gene has CDR1 SGDLS and CDR2 YYNGEE.

CDR3 sequence reads: CASSQGPVNQPQHF. CDR3 DNA sequence: TGTGCCAGCAGCCAGGGGCCAGTGAATCAGCCCCAGCATTTT. V usage is TRBV7-9 and J usage is TRBJ1-5; D is perhaps TRBD1 (6 bases). This CDR3 contains 14 residues. The V end was cut by 5 bases, the J end by 4 bases, with 12 bases between. Germline V gene lookup returns CDR1 SEHNR and CDR2 FQNEAQ (reference sequence).

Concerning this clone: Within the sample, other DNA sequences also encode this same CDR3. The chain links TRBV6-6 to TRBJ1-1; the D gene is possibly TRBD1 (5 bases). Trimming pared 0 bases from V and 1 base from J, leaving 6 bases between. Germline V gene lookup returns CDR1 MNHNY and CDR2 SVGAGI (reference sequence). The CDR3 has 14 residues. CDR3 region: CASSYSTGNTEAFF. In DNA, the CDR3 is TGTGCCAGCAGTTACTCCACAGGGAACACTGAAGCTTTCTTT.

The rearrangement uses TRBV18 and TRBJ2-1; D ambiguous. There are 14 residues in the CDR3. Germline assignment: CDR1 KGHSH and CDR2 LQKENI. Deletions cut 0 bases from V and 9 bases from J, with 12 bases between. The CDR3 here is CASSPPVLSGEQFF. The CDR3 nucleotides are TGTGCCAGCTCACCACCGGTTCTTTCGGGTGAGCAGTTCTTC. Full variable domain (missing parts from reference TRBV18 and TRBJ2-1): NAGVMQNPRHLVRRRGQEARLRCSPMKGHSHVYWYRQLPEEGLKFMVYLQKENIIDESGMPKERFSAEFPKEGPSILRIQQVVRGDSAAYFCASSPPVLSGEQFFGPGTRLTVL.

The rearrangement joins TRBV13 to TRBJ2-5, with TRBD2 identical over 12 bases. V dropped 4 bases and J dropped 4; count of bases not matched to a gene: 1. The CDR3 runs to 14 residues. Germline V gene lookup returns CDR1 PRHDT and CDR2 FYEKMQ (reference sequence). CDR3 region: CASSSGLAGETQYF. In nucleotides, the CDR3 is TGTGCCAGCAGCTCGGGACTAGCGGGAGAGACCCAGTACTTC.

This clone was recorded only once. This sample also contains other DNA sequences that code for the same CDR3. The chain's CDR3 is CASSLGLAGGETQYF. The CDR3 DNA reads as TGTGCCAGCAGCTTGGGACTAGCGGGGGGCGAGACCCAGTACTTC. The J gene is TRBJ2-5, the V gene TRBV5-4, with TRBD2 matching over 13 bases. The J segment lost 5 bases and the V segment lost 0 bases, leaving 1 base of the junction unmatched. Germline-derived CDR1 and CDR2 are SGHNT and YYREEE (reference sequence). The CDR3 has 15 residues.

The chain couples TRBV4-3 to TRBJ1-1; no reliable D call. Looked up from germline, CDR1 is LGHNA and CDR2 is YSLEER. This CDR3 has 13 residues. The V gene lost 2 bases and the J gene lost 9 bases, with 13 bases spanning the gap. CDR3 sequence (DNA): TGCGCCAGCAGCCAAACGGGCACGGGGAAAGCTTTCTTT. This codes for CASSQTGTGKAFF.